A selection of T cell receptor beta chains follows, all from one sample in a study of blood T cells in healthy people across ages. TCRdb ran MiXCR on the 5' RACE reads and lists one entry per CDR3 protein. Of about 770,000 distinct CDR3 sequences detected, roughly 44% appear once; the ten largest clones hold about a fifth. The sequencing sample was made of blood. The receptors stem from a man between 60 and 70 years old in good health. CDR3s include the opening cysteine and the closing phenylalanine or tryptophan. The order of the fields is clone size, D gene, V gene, J gene, CDR3 DNA, CDR3 protein. A D gene is named only where the DNA matches it firmly. Size values are once, few and many counts, or a class for expanded clones, and some rows have none.

size: .; D: TRBD2; V: TRBV5-1; J: TRBJ2-3; DNA: TGCGCCAGCAGTACGACTAGCGGGGTCACAGATACGCAGTATTTT; CDR3: CASSTTSGVTDTQYF
size: few; D: .; V: TRBV15; J: TRBJ1-2; DNA: TGTGCCACCAGCAATGGGGGGTCCTATGGCTACACCTTC; CDR3: CATSNGGSYGYTF
size: few; D: .; V: TRBV3-1; J: TRBJ2-2; DNA: TGTGCCAGCAGCCAGGTTAGGTCCGGGGAGCTGTTTTTT; CDR3: CASSQVRSGELFF
size: .; D: .; V: TRBV4-1; J: TRBJ1-6; DNA: TGCGCCCCCAGGCCCGGGCTTAATTCACCCCTCCACTTT; CDR3: CAPRPGLNSPLHF
size: once; D: TRBD1; V: TRBV9; J: TRBJ2-3; DNA: TGTGCCAGCAGCGTAAGGCAGGGGGACACAGATACGCAGTATTTT; CDR3: CASSVRQGDTDTQYF
size: .; D: TRBD1; V: TRBV15; J: TRBJ1-5; DNA: TGTGCCACCTCTAATGACAGGGGCAATCAGCCCCAGCATTTT; CDR3: CATSNDRGNQPQHF
size: .; D: TRBD2; V: TRBV7-2; J: TRBJ2-5; DNA: TGTGCCAGCAGCTTAGTAGGCGGGGGGGCGGTAGTTGAGACCCAGTACTTC; CDR3: CASSLVGGGAVVETQYF
size: .; D: TRBD1; V: TRBV5-1; J: TRBJ2-5; DNA: TGCGCCAGCAGCTTGGGGGACAGGGCTGAGACCCAGTACTTC; CDR3: CASSLGDRAETQYF
size: few; D: TRBD1; V: TRBV7-2; J: TRBJ1-2; DNA: TGTGCCAGCAGCGATTACAGGGGTAGTTATGGCTACACCTTC; CDR3: CASSDYRGSYGYTF
size: .; D: .; V: TRBV18; J: TRBJ1-2; DNA: TGTGCCAGCTCACCAAGGACAGACCAGGGCTACACCTTC; CDR3: CASSPRTDQGYTF
size: .; D: .; V: TRBV12-3/TRBV12-4; J: TRBJ1-3; DNA: TGTGCCAGCAGTGCCGGAGGAAACACCATATATTTT; CDR3: CASSAGGNTIYF
size: .; D: .; V: TRBV6-2/TRBV6-3; J: TRBJ1-5; DNA: TGTGCCAGCAGTTACTCGTCAGGGGCTATCAATCGGCCCCAGCATTTT; CDR3: CASSYSSGAINRPQHF
size: .; D: TRBD1; V: TRBV20-1; J: TRBJ1-5; DNA: TGCAGTGGCTCAGGGGGAGGTCAGCCCCAGCATTTT; CDR3: CSGSGGGQPQHF
size: .; D: .; V: TRBV21-1; J: TRBJ1-2; DNA: TGTGCCAGCAGCAAACGAGGAACAGGGTACCGCTATGGCTACACCTTC; CDR3: CASSKRGTGYRYGYTF
size: .; D: TRBD1; V: TRBV4-3; J: TRBJ1-4; DNA: TGCGCCAGCAGCCATGACACAGGGGGCTATAATGAAAAACTGTTTTTT; CDR3: CASSHDTGGYNEKLFF
size: few; D: TRBD1; V: TRBV5-1; J: TRBJ2-4; DNA: TGCGCCAGCAGCTACGACAGGGGTGGTCGGAACATTCAGTACTTC; CDR3: CASSYDRGGRNIQYF
size: .; D: TRBD2; V: TRBV20-1; J: TRBJ2-2; DNA: TGCAGTGCTAGAGAGGGACTACACCTCACGCGCGGCGGGGAGCTGTTTTTT; CDR3: CSAREGLHLTRGGELFF
size: .; D: .; V: TRBV24-1; J: TRBJ2-3; DNA: TGTGCCACCAGTGTTCCCGGGCCTAAAGGCACAGATACGCAGTATTTT; CDR3: CATSVPGPKGTDTQYF
size: .; D: TRBD1; V: TRBV7-9; J: TRBJ2-7; DNA: TGTGCCAGCAGCCAAGGACAGGCCAGCCCCTACGAGCAGTACTTC; CDR3: CASSQGQASPYEQYF
size: few; D: .; V: TRBV7-3; J: TRBJ1-2; DNA: TGTGCCAGCAGTTTTACTCCGGGAGAGCTGGTTGGCTACACCTTC; CDR3: CASSFTPGELVGYTF
size: many; D: .; V: TRBV5-6; J: TRBJ2-7; DNA: TGTGCCAGCAGCTTGGGCAAGGGAAAGGGCTACGAGCAGTACTTC; CDR3: CASSLGKGKGYEQYF
size: .; D: .; V: TRBV6-1; J: TRBJ2-7; DNA: TGTGCCAGCAGTGGGTACAGGGAAACCTACGAGCAGTACTTC; CDR3: CASSGYRETYEQYF
size: .; D: .; V: TRBV12-3/TRBV12-4; J: TRBJ1-4; DNA: TGTGCCAGCAGTTTAGATCGGGGAGGGGTGTTTTTT; CDR3: CASSLDRGGVFF
size: .; D: .; V: TRBV12-3/TRBV12-4; J: TRBJ1-3; DNA: TGTGCCAGCAGGCGGGGGGCAGGAAACACCATATATTTT; CDR3: CASRRGAGNTIYF
size: .; D: .; V: TRBV2; J: TRBJ2-7; DNA: TGTGCCAGCACAAGTCAGGGAGGAGGCTACGAGCAGTACTTC; CDR3: CASTSQGGGYEQYF
size: .; D: .; V: TRBV21-1; J: TRBJ1-2; DNA: TGTGCCAGCAGCCCCACAGGGGCGGGTATTTATGGAGGCTACACCTTC; CDR3: CASSPTGAGIYGGYTF
size: .; D: TRBD2; V: TRBV20-1; J: TRBJ2-1; DNA: TGCAGTGCTAGAGATCCCGGGGGGGCAGGGGACAATGAGCAGTTCTTC; CDR3: CSARDPGGAGDNEQFF
size: .; D: .; V: TRBV9; J: TRBJ1-1; DNA: TGTGCCAGCGGACCCGGGCGGGAAACCAGTACAAATCTAGGAAACACTGAAGCTTTCTTT; CDR3: CASGPGRETSTNLGNTEAFF
size: .; D: TRBD2; V: TRBV3-1; J: TRBJ2-3; DNA: TGTGCCAGCAGCTCCCGACTAGCCCGGGGGGTGGCGGATACGCAGTATTTT; CDR3: CASSSRLARGVADTQYF
size: few; D: .; V: TRBV5-1; J: TRBJ1-2; DNA: TGCGCCAGCAGCGCGGACGGAGTTAACTATGGCTACACCTTC; CDR3: CASSADGVNYGYTF
size: .; D: TRBD1; V: TRBV4-2; J: TRBJ2-1; DNA: TGTGCCAGCACCAAAAGGGTCCGGGACAGGAACTACAATGAGCAGTTCTTC; CDR3: CASTKRVRDRNYNEQFF
size: many; D: .; V: TRBV7-2; J: TRBJ1-1; DNA: TGTGCCAGCAGCCCCAGTGGGGGAACTGGCACTGAAGCTTTCTTT; CDR3: CASSPSGGTGTEAFF
size: few; D: .; V: TRBV28; J: TRBJ2-7; DNA: TGTGCCAGCAGTTTAGGGGCCTTGGGGACCTACGAGCAGTACTTC; CDR3: CASSLGALGTYEQYF
size: .; D: .; V: TRBV7-2; J: TRBJ2-1; DNA: TGTGCCAGCAGCTTAGTAAAAGATGAGCAGTTCTTC; CDR3: CASSLVKDEQFF
size: many; D: .; V: TRBV6-2/TRBV6-3; J: TRBJ2-7; DNA: TGTGCCAGCAGTTACTCACCCTACGAGCAGTACTTC; CDR3: CASSYSPYEQYF
size: .; D: .; V: TRBV7-2; J: TRBJ1-1; DNA: TGTGCCAGCAGCTTAGGAGTGGGCTTGGGGACTGAAGCTTTCTTT; CDR3: CASSLGVGLGTEAFF
size: .; D: TRBD2; V: TRBV4-3; J: TRBJ2-1; DNA: TGCGCCAGCATTTCTTTGACTAGCGACTACAATGAGCAGTTCTTC; CDR3: CASISLTSDYNEQFF